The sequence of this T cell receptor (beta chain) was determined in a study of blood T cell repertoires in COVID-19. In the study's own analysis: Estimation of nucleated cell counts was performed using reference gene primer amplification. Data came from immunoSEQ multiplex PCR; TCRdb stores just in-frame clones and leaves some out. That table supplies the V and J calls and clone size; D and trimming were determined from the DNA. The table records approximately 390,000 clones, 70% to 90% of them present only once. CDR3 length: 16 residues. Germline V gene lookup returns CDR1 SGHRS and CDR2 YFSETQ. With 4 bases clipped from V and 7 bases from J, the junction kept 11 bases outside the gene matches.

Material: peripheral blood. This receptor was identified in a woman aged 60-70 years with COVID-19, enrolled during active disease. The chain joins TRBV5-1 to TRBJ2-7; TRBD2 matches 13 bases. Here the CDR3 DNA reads TGCGCCAGCAGCCAGACTAGCGGGGGGCCTTATGGGGAGCAGTACTTC. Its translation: CASSQTSGGPYGEQYF.